This T cell receptor (beta chain) was documented in a study of OX40 agonist ivuxolimab in advanced cancers. Describing the broader study: Ivuxolimab was a fully human IgG2 agonistic monoclonal antibody targeting the costimulatory receptor OX40 (CD134). Intravenous ivuxolimab was administered to patients every 2 weeks at six dose levels: 0.01, 0.1, 0.3, 1.5, 3 and 10 mg/kg. Of the roughly 52 patients in dose escalation, about 19 had hepatocellular carcinoma, around 15 had melanoma, 9 had renal cell carcinoma and 9 had head and neck cancer. In the dose-escalation cohort, more than 75% of patients were male, and the mean age was around 60 years, with a range of 23 to 79. Patients were allowed to have had prior anti-PD-1, anti-PD-L1 or anti-CTLA-4 therapy, and around 37% of the dose-escalation patients had previously received checkpoint inhibitors. Partial responses occurred in three dose-escalation patients: two with cutaneous melanoma and one with hepatocellular carcinoma. The purpose of peripheral TCRbeta sequencing was to test whether ivuxolimab changed TCR sequence diversity and led to clonal T-cell expansion. The paper covers the monotherapy dose-escalation part of the phase I ivuxolimab trial, which included N of about 50 patients.

Patients with autoimmune disease history or receiving systemic immunosuppression were excluded from the trial. Peripheral blood for TCR sequencing was drawn from every dose cohort at baseline, at cycle 4 day 1 and at cycle 7 day 1. The samples were drawn from a first-in-human, open-label, multicenter phase I dose-escalation trial of ivuxolimab. Adults with locally advanced or metastatic melanoma, renal cell carcinoma, hepatocellular carcinoma or head and neck squamous cell carcinoma were enrolled in the trial. Before TCR sequencing, CD4+ T cells and CD8+ T cells were sorted from peripheral blood as separate populations. On the study overall, not on this receptor specifically: Partial responders in the 0.1-3.0 mg/kg groups had among the lowest normalized peripheral clonal expansion, especially among CD8+ T cells. Which antigens the clonally expanded peripheral T cells were specific for was not determined. Low levels of normalized T-cell clonal expansion were also shown by some nonresponding patients. After ivuxolimab, CD8+ T cells had more expanded clones than CD4+ T cells on average. At doses from 0.1 to 3.0 mg/kg, clonal expansion was seen in both CD4+ and CD8+ blood T cells between baseline and week 6.

For sequencing of the TCRbeta CDR3 region, genomic DNA was extracted from the sorted cells. TCRbeta CDR3 regions were sequenced using the immunoSEQ Assay. This is the immuneACCESS table as TCRdb keeps it, with only in-frame sequences that have V and J called. A part of the clones is gone; compared with another copy, unresolved V genes explain less than half, and the rest is unexplained. Across this sample there are 15,000 to 20,000 clones, with roughly 73% seen only once. The top ten constitute around 26% of the sample. The CDR3 holds 16 amino acids from the cysteine to the phenylalanine. Kept here is only the CDR3 DNA, which spans 48 bases and is read in frame from base 1. CDR1 and CDR2 (LNHDA, SQIVND) derive from the germline V gene (reference sequence). Unmatched junction bases come to 6, with V trimmed by 1 base and J by 2 bases. Comment on this clone: The target of this receptor is not known. No base-level quality is on record; no much larger clone is a single base apart.

The chain employs TRBV19 and TRBJ2-5; 8 central bases correspond to TRBD2. The sequencing here drew on CD4+ or CD8+ T cells sorted from blood, taken in a trial of the OX40 agonist ivuxolimab. This TCR was recovered from an adult with an advanced solid tumor such as melanoma, head and neck, liver or kidney cancer. Here the CDR3 is given as CASSIGAGGSQETQYF. The DNA sequence is TGTGCCAGTAGTATAGGGGCGGGAGGCTCTCAAGAGACCCAGTACTTC.